One and the same sample provided the 22 T cell receptor beta chains below, sequenced in a study of beta chain features in type 1 diabetes. Overall study results and limits: TCRB CDR3s from Type 1 diabetes patients were moderately but significantly shorter in all four CD4+ subsets.

Reverse transcribing all isolated RNA meant expressed TCRB transcripts were sequenced. Libraries were prepared by immunoSEQ multiplex PCR; TCRdb keeps only in-frame clonotypes and omits some of them. This sample has about 700,000 clones, with 10% to 15% found just once. Antigen specificity for these receptors is unknown. Sequencing was done on a sample of naive CD4+ T cells from blood. These receptors originate from a man between 18 and 35 years old with type 1 diabetes.

CDR3 loop: CASRATGAKTQYF. For the CDR3, the DNA is TGTGCCAGCAGGGCTACAGGGGCGAAGACCCAGTACTTC. The gene calls are TRBV7-8 and TRBJ2-5, with TRBD1 identical over 7 bases. Unmatched junction bases numbered 7, after V lost 6 bases and J lost 6 bases. In germline, CDR1 is SGHVS, CDR2 FQNEAQ. This CDR3 has 13 amino acids. Complete variable domain (other parts from reference TRBV7-8 and TRBJ2-5): GAGVSQSPRYKVAKRGQDVALRCDPISGHVSLFWYQQALGQGPEFLTYFQNEAQLDKSGLPSDRFFAERPEGSVSTLKIQRTQQEDSAVYLCASRATGAKTQYFGPGTRLLVL.

Concerning this clone: The junction and the germline gene differ at one end; a read error may be behind it. The V and J genes are TRBV6-1 and TRBJ2-5; D is possibly TRBD1 or TRBD2 (6 bases each). Germline assignment: CDR1 MNHNS and CDR2 SASEGT. The CDR3 consists of 14 residues. Here the CDR3 DNA reads TGTGCCATCAGTGATAGGACAGCGGGTGAGACCCAGTACTTC. It yields the protein CAISDRTAGETQYF.

This clone was found a few times. The V gene is TRBV15, the J gene TRBJ2-5; 7 bases fit TRBD2. The CDR3 contains 15 residues. V lost 0 bases to trimming and J lost 0 bases; unmatched junction nucleotides: 1. CDR1 is LNHNV, CDR2 YYDKDF, per germline (reference sequence). The CDR3 DNA is TGTGCCACCAGCAGAGACGGGGGGAACCAAGAGACCCAGTACTTC. This gives the protein CATSRDGGNQETQYF.

This chain links TRBV6-5 with TRBJ1-2; D gene uncertain. Germline loops: CDR1 MNHEY, CDR2 SVGAGI. This CDR3 has 13 residues. V was trimmed by 10 bases and J by 4 bases, leaving 16 bases between them. This CDR3 is CATRTTSGYGYTF. The CDR3 coding sequence is TGTGCCACCAGGACCACGAGTGGCTATGGCTACACCTTC.

This chain uses TRBV7-8 with TRBJ2-1, with D possibly being TRBD1 (5 bases). In germline, CDR1 is SGHVS, CDR2 FQNEAQ. Between the trimmed V and J ends, which lost 2 bases and 4 bases, there was a span of 12 bases. The CDR3 length is 15 residues. For the CDR3, the DNA is TGTGCCAGCAGCTTAAACACAGGAGAATACAATGAGCAGTTCTTC. Protein sequence: CASSLNTGEYNEQFF.

This clone was seen only a few times. V and J are TRBV7-8 and TRBJ1-5; a weak D match, TRBD1 (5 bases). The CDR3 has 14 amino acids. The germline gives CDR1 SGHVS, CDR2 FQNEAQ. The germline V and J ends were trimmed by 3 bases and 1 base, with 7 bases remaining between them. CDR3 sequence: CASSLGLSNQPQHF. Written as DNA, the CDR3 is TGTGCCAGCAGCTTGGGGCTGAGCAATCAGCCCCAGCATTTT.

V is TRBV5-4 and J is TRBJ2-1; 7 bases match TRBD2. V shed 4 bases and J 1 base; nucleotides not matched to a gene: 5. CDR1 is SGHNT and CDR2 is YYREEE in the germline V gene (reference sequence). This CDR3 region has 15 residues. CDR3 loop: CASSTRGKSYNEQFF. CDR3 nucleotides: TGTGCCAGCAGCACGCGGGGGAAGTCCTACAATGAGCAGTTCTTC.

A few counts support this clone. The chain recombines TRBV18 with TRBJ1-6, with a tentative D call TRBD1 (5 bases). V lost 2 bases and J 13 bases, leaving 12 bases between the germline ends. CDR1 is KGHSH and CDR2 is LQKENI in the germline V gene. The CDR3 covers 13 residues. Here the CDR3 DNA reads TGTGCCAGCTCACCAGGGACGGACCGGCCCCTCCACTTT. This encodes CASSPGTDRPLHF.

This clone was seen a few times. The sample holds other DNA sequences that translate to the same CDR3. The chain combines TRBV14 with TRBJ2-3; D ambiguous. Trimming removed 1 base at V and 0 bases at J, with 5 bases between. CDR1 is SGHDN and CDR2 is FVKESK in the germline V gene. The CDR3 sequence is 14 residues long. CDR3 DNA: TGTGCCAGCAGCCAAGTCAGGAGCACAGATACGCAGTATTTT. Translated, it gives CASSQVRSTDTQYF.

The J gene is TRBJ1-6, the V gene TRBV5-1, with 7 bases lining up with TRBD1. Germline lookup yields CDR1 SGHRS and CDR2 YFSETQ. V shed 1 base, J shed 3 bases, and the junction held 4 bases outside the gene matches. The CDR3 consists of 16 residues. CDR3 amino acids: CASSLMRQGYNSPLHF. CDR3 DNA sequence: TGCGCCAGCAGCTTGATGAGACAGGGCTATAATTCACCCCTCCACTTT.

This clone was seen more than once but under ten times. This chain uses TRBV29-1 with TRBJ1-1; D unclear. Trimming removed 3 bases at V and 4 bases at J, with 12 bases between. Germline CDR1 SQVTM, CDR2 ANQGSEA. The CDR3 extends over 13 amino acids. The CDR3 here is CSVEGTLGTEAFF. For the CDR3, the DNA is TGCAGCGTTGAGGGTACACTGGGCACTGAAGCTTTCTTT.

A few counts support this clone. The rearrangement links TRBV7-9 to TRBJ1-1; D perhaps matches TRBD1 (6 bases). Trimming took 5 bases from V and 4 from J, leaving 17 bases between them. This CDR3 spans 15 amino acids. The germline gives CDR1 SEHNR, CDR2 FQNEAQ (reference sequence). CDR3 in DNA: TGTGCCAGCAGCCTCAAACAGGGTAGGGGCACTGAAGCTTTCTTT. It translates to CASSLKQGRGTEAFF.

This clone was seen a handful of times. This rearrangement joins TRBV20-1 to TRBJ1-1; unclear D gene. Germline V gene sequence: CDR1 DFQATT, CDR2 SNEGSKA (reference sequence). The CDR3 sequence is 11 residues long. The V end lost 5 bases, the J end lost 7 bases, and 11 bases lay between the germline ends. CDR3: CSAPRSDEAFF. DNA of the CDR3: TGCAGTGCTCCACGGTCTGATGAAGCTTTCTTT.

The chain combines TRBV4-1 with TRBJ2-7; no definite D call. V was pared by 4 bases and J by 6 bases, with 19 bases between. CDR3 length equals 15 residues. Germline V gene data show CDR1 as MGHRA and CDR2 as YSYEKL. CDR3 coding DNA: TGCGCCAGCAGCCCCCTCGGCCCTAGTTCCCTCGAGCAGTACTTC. It is translated as CASSPLGPSSLEQYF.

The CDR3 is CASSQADSPSSYEQYF. CDR3 in DNA: TGCGCCAGCAGCCAAGCTGACTCCCCTAGCTCCTACGAGCAGTACTTC. J is TRBJ2-7 and V is TRBV4-1; the D is unclear. CDR3 size: 16 residues. Germline assignment: CDR1 MGHRA and CDR2 YSYEKL. V dropped 1 base and J dropped 0 bases, with 13 bases sitting between them.

The chain recombines TRBV4-2 with TRBJ1-1; TRBD1 is a possible D gene (5 bases). CDR3 size: 14 residues. Germline V gene data show CDR1 as LGHNA and CDR2 as YNFKEQ. Trimming pared 4 bases from V and 4 bases from J, leaving 13 bases between. DNA for the CDR3: TGTGCCAGCAGCCCTGGCGGGGCAACCACTGAAGCTTTCTTT. It yields the protein CASSPGGATTEAFF.

The gene calls are TRBV7-3 and TRBJ2-1; possible D gene TRBD2, 5 bases. Trimming cost V 5 bases and J 5 bases, with 16 bases left between them. The CDR3 loop spans 15 amino acids. Germline loops: CDR1 SGHTA, CDR2 FQGTGA. CDR3 region: CASSPTWGANNEQFF. DNA of the CDR3: TGTGCCAGCAGCCCCACATGGGGAGCCAACAATGAGCAGTTCTTC.

CDR3 loop: CASPDSLNTEAFF. CDR3 nucleotide sequence: TGTGCCAGCCCTGACAGCTTGAACACTGAAGCTTTCTTT. The J gene is TRBJ1-1, the V gene TRBV6-6, with D possibly matching TRBD1 (5 bases). Trimming pared 8 bases from V and 0 bases from J, leaving 10 bases between. The CDR3 is 13 residues long. Germline-derived CDR1 and CDR2 are MNHNY and SVGAGI (reference sequence).

This clone was found a few times. One end of the junction varies from germline; a read error may be responsible. The chain has TRBV29-1 and TRBJ2-2; TRBD2 is a possible D gene (5 bases). Germline V gene sequence: CDR1 SQVTM, CDR2 ANQGSEA. CDR3 size: 13 residues. The CDR3 coding sequence is TGCAGCGTAGAAGAGTGGGAGCCCGGGGAGCTGTTTTTT. This codes for CSVEEWEPGELFF.

This clone was detected only a few times. The chain is built from TRBV7-9 and TRBJ2-7; D remains ambiguous. The CDR3 length is 12 residues. CDR1 is SEHNR and CDR2 is FQNEAQ in the germline V gene (reference sequence). Trimming cost V 5 bases and J 4 bases, with 9 bases left between them. CDR3 bases: TGTGCCAGCAGCCCTAAACAGTACGAGCAGTACTTC. Protein: CASSPKQYEQYF.

This chain uses TRBV30 with TRBJ2-7; D remains unclear. Deletions cut 0 bases from V and 5 bases from J, with 5 bases between. CDR1 is GTSNPN and CDR2 is SVGIG in the germline V gene (reference sequence). The CDR3 runs 11 residues. CDR3 loop: CAWSVHNEQYF. The CDR3 DNA sequence: TGTGCCTGGAGTGTACACAACGAGCAGTACTTC.

The rearrangement uses TRBV7-2 and TRBJ2-7; D gene uncertain. The CDR3 is 13 amino acids. The germline V gene has CDR1 SGHTA and CDR2 FQGNSA. Trimming left V 2 bases short and J 4 bases short, with 9 bases between. This CDR3 reads CASSLPPTYEQYF. The CDR3 coding sequence is TGTGCCAGCAGCTTACCCCCGACATACGAGCAGTACTTC.